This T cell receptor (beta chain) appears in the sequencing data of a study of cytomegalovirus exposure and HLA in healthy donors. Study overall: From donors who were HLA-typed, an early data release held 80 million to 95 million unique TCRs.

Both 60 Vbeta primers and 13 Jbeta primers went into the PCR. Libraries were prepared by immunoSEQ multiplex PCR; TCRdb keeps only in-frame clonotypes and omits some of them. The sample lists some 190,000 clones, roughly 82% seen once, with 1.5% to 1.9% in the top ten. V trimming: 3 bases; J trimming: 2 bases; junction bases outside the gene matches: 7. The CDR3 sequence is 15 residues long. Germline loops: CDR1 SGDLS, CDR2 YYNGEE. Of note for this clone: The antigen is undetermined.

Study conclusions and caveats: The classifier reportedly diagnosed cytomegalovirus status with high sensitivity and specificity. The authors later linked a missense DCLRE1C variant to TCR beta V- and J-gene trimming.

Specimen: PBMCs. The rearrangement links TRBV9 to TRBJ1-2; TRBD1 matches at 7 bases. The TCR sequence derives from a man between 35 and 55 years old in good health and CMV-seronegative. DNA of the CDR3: TGTGCCAGCAGCGCGGGGGACAGAAGAAACTATGGCTACACCTTC. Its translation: CASSAGDRRNYGYTF.